Below, one T cell receptor (beta chain) is given with its context. Its antigen is unknown. The PCR made use of 60 Vbeta and 13 Jbeta primers. Produced via immunoSEQ multiplex PCR; TCRdb's table is partial and in-frame only. In the table there are 40,000 to 55,000 clones, about three quarters of which are singletons. The sample comes from a study of cytomegalovirus exposure and HLA in healthy donors. The CDR3 has 11 residues. CDR1 is MNHNY and CDR2 is SVGAGI in the germline V gene (reference sequence). V lost 8 bases, J lost 5 bases, and 9 bases lay in between. General study points: Among the CMV-associated chains, three were confirmed in vitro as specific for CMV antigens. Likely technical artifact: a cluster of highly shared sequence variants.

The receptor was isolated from a man aged 18-30 years in good health and CMV-seronegative. Sequencing was performed on PBMCs. This chain uses TRBV6-6 with TRBJ2-5; D gene ambiguous. As DNA, the CDR3 is TGTGCCAGCCTCCGTCGGGAGACCCAGTACTTC. It codes for CASLRRETQYF.